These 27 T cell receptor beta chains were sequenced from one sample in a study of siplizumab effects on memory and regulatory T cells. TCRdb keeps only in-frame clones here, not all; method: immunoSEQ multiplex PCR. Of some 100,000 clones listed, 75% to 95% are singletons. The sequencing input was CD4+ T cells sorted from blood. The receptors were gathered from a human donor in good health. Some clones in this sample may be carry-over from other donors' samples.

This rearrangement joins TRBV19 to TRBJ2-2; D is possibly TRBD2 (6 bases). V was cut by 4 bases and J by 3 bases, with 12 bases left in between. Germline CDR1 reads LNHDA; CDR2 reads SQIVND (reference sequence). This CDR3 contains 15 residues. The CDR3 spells CASSTGSFDTGELFF. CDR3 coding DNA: TGTGCCAGTAGTACCGGGAGTTTCGACACCGGGGAGCTGTTTTTT.

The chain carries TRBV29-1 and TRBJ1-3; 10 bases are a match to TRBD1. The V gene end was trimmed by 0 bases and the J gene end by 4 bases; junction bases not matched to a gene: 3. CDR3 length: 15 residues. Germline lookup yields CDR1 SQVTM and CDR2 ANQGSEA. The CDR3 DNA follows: TGCAGCGTTGAAGAGCGGGGACAGGGGGGAAACACCATATATTTT. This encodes CSVEERGQGGNTIYF.

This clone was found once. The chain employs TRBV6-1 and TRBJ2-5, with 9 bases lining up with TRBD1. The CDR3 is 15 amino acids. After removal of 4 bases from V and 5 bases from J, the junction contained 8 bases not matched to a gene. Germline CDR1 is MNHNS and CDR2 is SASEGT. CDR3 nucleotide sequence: TGTGCCAGCAGTGTGGACAGGGGCGATGGGGAGACCCAGTACTTC. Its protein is CASSVDRGDGETQYF.

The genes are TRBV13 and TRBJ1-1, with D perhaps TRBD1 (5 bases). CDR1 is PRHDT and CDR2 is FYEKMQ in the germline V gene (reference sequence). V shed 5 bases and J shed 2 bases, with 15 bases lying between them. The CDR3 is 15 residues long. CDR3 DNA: TGTGCCAGCAGCACAACTCAGGGAGGTAACACTGAAGCTTTCTTT. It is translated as CASSTTQGGNTEAFF.

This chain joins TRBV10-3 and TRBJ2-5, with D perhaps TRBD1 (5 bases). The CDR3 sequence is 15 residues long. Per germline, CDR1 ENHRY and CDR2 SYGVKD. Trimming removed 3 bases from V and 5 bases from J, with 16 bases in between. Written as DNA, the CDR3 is TGTGCCATCAGTGAATCCCCAGGGTCTGGGGAGACCCAGTACTTC. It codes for CAISESPGSGETQYF.

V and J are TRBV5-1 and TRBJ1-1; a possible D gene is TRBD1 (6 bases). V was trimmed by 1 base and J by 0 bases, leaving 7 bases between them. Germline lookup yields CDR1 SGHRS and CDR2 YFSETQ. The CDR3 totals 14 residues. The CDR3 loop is CASSLTGMNTEAFF. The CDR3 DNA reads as TGCGCCAGCAGCTTGACAGGGATGAACACTGAAGCTTTCTTT.

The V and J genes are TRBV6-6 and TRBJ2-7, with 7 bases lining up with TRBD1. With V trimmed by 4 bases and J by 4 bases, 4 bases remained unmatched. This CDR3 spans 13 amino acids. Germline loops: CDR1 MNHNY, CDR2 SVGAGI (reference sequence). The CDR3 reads CASSSGQRYEQYF. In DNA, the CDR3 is TGTGCCAGCAGTTCGGGACAGCGGTACGAGCAGTACTTC.

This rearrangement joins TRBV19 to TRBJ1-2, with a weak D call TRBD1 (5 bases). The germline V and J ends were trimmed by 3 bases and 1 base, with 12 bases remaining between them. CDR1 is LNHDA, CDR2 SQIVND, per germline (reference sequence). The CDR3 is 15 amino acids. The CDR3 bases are TGTGCCAGTAGTATCCCAACAGGACTTAACTATGGCTACACCTTC. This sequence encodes CASSIPTGLNYGYTF.

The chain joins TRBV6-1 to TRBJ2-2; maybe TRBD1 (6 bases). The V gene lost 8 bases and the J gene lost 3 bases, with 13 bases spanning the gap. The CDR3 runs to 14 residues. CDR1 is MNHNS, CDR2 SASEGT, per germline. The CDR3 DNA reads TGTGCCAGCGTCGAGCACAGGGACACCGGGGAGCTGTTTTTT. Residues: CASVEHRDTGELFF.

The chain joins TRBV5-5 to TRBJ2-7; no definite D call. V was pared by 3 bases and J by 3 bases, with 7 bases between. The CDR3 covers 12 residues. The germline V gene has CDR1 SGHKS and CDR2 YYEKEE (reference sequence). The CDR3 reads CASSSINYEQYF. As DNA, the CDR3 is TGTGCCAGCAGCTCCATCAACTACGAGCAGTACTTC.

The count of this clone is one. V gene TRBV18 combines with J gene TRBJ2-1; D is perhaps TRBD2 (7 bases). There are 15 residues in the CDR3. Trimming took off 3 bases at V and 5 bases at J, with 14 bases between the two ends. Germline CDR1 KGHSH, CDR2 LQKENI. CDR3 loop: CASSPGGTRNNEQFF. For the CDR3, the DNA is TGTGCCAGCTCACCGGGGGGGACACGGAACAATGAGCAGTTCTTC. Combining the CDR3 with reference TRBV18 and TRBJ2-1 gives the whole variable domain NAGVMQNPRHLVRRRGQEARLRCSPMKGHSHVYWYRQLPEEGLKFMVYLQKENIIDESGMPKERFSAEFPKEGPSILRIQQVVRGDSAAYFCASSPGGTRNNEQFFGPGTRLTVL.

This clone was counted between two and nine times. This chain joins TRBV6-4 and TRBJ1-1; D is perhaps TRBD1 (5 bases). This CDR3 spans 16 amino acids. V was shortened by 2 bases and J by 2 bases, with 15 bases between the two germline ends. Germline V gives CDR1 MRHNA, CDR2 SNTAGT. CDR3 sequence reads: CASSDPTRQRNTEAFF. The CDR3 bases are TGTGCCAGCAGTGACCCCACCCGACAGCGAAACACTGAAGCTTTCTTT.

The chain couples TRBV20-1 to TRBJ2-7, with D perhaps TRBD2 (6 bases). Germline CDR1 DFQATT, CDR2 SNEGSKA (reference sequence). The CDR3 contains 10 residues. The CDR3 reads CQRGAGEQYF. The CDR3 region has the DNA TGCCAGCGCGGGGCTGGAGAGCAGTACTTC.

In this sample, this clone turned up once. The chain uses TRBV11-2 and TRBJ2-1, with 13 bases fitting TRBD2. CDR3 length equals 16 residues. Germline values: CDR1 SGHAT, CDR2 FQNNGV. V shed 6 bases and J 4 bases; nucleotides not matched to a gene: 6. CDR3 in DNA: TGTGCCAGCAGATCTCGGACTAGCGGGAGATACAATGAGCAGTTCTTC. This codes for CASRSRTSGRYNEQFF.

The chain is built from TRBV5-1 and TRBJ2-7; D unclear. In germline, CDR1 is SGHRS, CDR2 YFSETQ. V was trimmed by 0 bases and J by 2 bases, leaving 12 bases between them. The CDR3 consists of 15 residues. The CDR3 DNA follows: TGCGCCAGCAGCTTGGATCGGGCAGGCGCCTACGAGCAGTACTTC. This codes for CASSLDRAGAYEQYF.

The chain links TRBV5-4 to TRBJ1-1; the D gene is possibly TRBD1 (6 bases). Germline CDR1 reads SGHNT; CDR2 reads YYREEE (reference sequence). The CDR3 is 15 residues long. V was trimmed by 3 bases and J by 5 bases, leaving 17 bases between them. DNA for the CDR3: TGTGCCAGCAGCTCCCGACAGACAGGTCGGACTGAAGCTTTCTTT. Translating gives CASSSRQTGRTEAFF.

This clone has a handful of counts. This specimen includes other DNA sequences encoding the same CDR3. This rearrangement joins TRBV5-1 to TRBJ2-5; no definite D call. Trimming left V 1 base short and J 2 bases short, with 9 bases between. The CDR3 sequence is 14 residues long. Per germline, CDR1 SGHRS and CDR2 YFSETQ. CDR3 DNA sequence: TGCGCCAGCAGCTTGTCGGCGGAGCAAGAGACCCAGTACTTC. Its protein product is CASSLSAEQETQYF.

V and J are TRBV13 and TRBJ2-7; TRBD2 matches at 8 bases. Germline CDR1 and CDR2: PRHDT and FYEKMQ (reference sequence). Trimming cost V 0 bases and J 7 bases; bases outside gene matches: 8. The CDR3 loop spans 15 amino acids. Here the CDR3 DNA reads TGTGCCAGCAGCTTAGGCGGGAGGGTAACGGGGGAGCAGTACTTC. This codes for CASSLGGRVTGEQYF.

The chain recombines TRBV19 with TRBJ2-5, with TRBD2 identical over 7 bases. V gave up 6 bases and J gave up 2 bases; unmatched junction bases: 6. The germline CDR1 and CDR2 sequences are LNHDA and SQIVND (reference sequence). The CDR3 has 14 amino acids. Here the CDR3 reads CASSQRDRQETQYF. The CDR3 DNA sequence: TGTGCCAGTAGCCAGCGGGACCGTCAAGAGACCCAGTACTTC.

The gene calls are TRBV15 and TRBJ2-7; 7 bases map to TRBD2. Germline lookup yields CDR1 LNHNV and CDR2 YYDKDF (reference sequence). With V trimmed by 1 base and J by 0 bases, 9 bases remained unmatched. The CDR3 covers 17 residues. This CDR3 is CATSRGLEAGYSYEQYF. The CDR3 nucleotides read TGTGCCACCAGCAGAGGTTTAGAAGCGGGATACTCCTACGAGCAGTACTTC. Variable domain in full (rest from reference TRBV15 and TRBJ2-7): DAMVIQNPRYQVTQFGKPVTLSCSQTLNHNVMYWYQQKSSQAPKLLFHYYDKDFNNEADTPDNFQSRRPNTSFCFLDIRSPGLGDTAMYLCATSRGLEAGYSYEQYFGPGTRLTVT.

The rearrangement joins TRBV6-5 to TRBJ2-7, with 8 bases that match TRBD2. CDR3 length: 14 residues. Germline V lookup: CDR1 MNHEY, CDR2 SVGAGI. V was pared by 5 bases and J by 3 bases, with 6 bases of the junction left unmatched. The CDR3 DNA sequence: TGTGCCAGCAGTACGACTAGCGCAAGCTACGAGCAGTACTTC. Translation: CASSTTSASYEQYF.

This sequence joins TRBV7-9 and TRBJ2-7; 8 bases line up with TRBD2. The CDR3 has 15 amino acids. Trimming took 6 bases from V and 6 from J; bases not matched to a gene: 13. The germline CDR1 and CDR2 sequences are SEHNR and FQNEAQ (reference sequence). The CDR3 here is CASRQGLGEVSEQYF. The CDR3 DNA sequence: TGTGCCAGCAGGCAGGGACTAGGGGAGGTGAGCGAGCAGTACTTC. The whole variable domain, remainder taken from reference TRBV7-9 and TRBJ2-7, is DTGVSQNPRHKITKRGQNVTFRCDPISEHNRLYWYRQTLGQGPEFLTYFQNEAQLEKSRLLSDRFSAERPKGSFSTLEIQRTEQGDSAMYLCASRQGLGEVSEQYFGPGTRLTVT.

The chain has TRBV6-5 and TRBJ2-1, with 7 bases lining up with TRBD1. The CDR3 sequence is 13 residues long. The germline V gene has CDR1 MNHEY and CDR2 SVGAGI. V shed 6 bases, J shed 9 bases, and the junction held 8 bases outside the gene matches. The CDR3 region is CASSRGGAGEQFF. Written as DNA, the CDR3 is TGTGCCAGCAGCCGAGGGGGCGCAGGTGAGCAGTTCTTC.

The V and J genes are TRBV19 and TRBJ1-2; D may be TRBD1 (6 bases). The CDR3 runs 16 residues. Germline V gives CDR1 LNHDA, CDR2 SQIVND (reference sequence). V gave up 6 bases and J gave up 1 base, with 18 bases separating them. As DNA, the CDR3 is TGTGCCAGTAGGGATCCTCAGGGGTCCATTAACTATGGCTACACCTTC. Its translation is CASRDPQGSINYGYTF.

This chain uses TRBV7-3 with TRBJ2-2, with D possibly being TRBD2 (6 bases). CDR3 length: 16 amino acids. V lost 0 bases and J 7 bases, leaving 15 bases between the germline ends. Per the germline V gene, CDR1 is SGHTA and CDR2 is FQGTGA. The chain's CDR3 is CASSLTSGSRSGELFF. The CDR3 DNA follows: TGTGCCAGCAGCTTAACATCCGGGAGTAGAAGCGGGGAGCTGTTTTTT.

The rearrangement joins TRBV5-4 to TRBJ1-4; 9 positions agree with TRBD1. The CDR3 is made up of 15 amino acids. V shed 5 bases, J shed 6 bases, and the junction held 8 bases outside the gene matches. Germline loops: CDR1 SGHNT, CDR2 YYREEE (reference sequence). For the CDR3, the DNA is TGTGCCAGCAGTCTTTCTGGGACAGGGCATGAAAAACTGTTTTTT. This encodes CASSLSGTGHEKLFF. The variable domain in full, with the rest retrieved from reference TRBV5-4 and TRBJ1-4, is ETGVTQSPTHLIKTRGQQVTLRCSSQSGHNTVSWYQQALGQGPQFIFQYYREEENGRGNFPPRFSGLQFPNYSSELNVNALELDDSALYLCASSLSGTGHEKLFFGSGTQLSVL.

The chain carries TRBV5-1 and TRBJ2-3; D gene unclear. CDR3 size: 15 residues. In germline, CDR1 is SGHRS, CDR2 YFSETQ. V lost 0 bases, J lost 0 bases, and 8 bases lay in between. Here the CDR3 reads CASSLDGSSTDTQYF. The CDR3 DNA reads TGCGCCAGCAGCTTGGATGGTTCAAGCACAGATACGCAGTATTTT.